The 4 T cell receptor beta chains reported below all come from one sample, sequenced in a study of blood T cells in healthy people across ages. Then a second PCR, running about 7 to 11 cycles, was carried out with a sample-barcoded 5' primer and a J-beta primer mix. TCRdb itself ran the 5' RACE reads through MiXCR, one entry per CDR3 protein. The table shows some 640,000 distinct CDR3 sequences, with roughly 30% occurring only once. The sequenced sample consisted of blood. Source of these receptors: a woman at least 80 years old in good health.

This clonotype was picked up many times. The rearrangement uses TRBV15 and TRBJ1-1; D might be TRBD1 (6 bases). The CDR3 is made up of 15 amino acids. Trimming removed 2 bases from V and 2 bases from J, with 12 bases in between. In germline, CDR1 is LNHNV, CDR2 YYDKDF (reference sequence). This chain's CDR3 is CATSRSRTDNTEAFF. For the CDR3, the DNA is TGTGCCACCAGCAGATCCAGGACAGATAACACTGAAGCTTTCTTT.

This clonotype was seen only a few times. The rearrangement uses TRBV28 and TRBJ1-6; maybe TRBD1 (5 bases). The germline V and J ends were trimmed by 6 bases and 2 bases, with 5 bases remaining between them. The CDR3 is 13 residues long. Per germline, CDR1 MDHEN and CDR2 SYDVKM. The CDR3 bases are TGTGCCAGCAGGGGGGCCTATAATTCACCCCTCCACTTT. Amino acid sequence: CASRGAYNSPLHF.

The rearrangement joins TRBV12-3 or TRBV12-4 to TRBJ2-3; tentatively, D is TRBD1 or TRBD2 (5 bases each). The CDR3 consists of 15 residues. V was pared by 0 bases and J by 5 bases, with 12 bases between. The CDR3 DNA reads TGTGCCAGCAGTTTAGCGGGGGTGGCAGTAGATACGCAGTATTTT. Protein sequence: CASSLAGVAVDTQYF.

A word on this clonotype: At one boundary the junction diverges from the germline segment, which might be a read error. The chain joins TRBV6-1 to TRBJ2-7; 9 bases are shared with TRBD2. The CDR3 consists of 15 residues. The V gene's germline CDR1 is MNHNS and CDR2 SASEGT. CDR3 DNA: TGTGCCAGCAGGCCCAGCGGGGGGCTCTCCTACGAGCGGTACTTC. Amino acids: CASRPSGGLSYERYF.